This T cell receptor (beta chain) was sequenced during a study of shared clonotypes between healthy human individuals. Naive CD8 cells were CD45RO-negative, positively selected for CCR7, excluding terminally differentiated effector memory CD45RA+ cells. V shed 0 bases and J shed 3 bases, with 15 bases lying between them. Per the germline V gene, CDR1 is MNHEY and CDR2 is SVGAGI. The CDR3 is 16 residues long. This table comes from immunoSEQ multiplex PCR, and its TCRdb copy is limited to in-frame clones, with some not included. The sample comprises 800,000 or so clones, around 96% of which are singletons, and about 0.25% rests with the top ten.

This chain links TRBV6-5 with TRBJ2-7; D may be TRBD1 (6 bases). The sample comprised naive CD8+ T cells sorted from blood. This TCR came from a man aged 25 to 40 in good health. CDR3: CASSYSMGAAVYEQYF. DNA for the CDR3: TGTGCCAGCAGTTACTCGATGGGGGCCGCTGTCTACGAGCAGTACTTC.